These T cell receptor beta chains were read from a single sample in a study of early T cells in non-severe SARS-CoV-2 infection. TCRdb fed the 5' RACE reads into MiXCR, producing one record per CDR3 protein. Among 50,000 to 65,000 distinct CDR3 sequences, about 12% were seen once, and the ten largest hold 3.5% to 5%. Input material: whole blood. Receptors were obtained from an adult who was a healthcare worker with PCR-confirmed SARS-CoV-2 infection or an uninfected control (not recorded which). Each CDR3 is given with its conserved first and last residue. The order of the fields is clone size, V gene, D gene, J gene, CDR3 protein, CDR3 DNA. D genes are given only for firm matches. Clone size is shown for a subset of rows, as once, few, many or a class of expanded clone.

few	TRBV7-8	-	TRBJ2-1	CASSINQGSEQFF	TGTGCCAGCAGCATTAACCAGGGTAGTGAGCAGTTCTTC
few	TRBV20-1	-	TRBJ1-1	CSAGERGRTEAFF	TGCAGTGCTGGCGAAAGGGGGAGAACTGAAGCTTTCTTT
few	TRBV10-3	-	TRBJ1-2	CATKRPRNYGYTF	TGTGCCACCAAAAGGCCACGGAACTATGGCTACACCTTC
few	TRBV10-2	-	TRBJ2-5	CASRAPQETQYF	TGCGCCAGCAGGGCTCCTCAAGAGACCCAGTACTTC
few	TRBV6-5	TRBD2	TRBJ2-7	CASRTSGAYEQYF	TGTGCCAGCAGGACTAGCGGGGCCTACGAGCAGTACTTC
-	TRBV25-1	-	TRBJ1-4	CASREVGSHEKLFF	TGTGCCAGCAGGGAGGTCGGCAGCCATGAAAAACTGTTTTTT
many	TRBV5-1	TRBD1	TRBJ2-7	CASSEGTGGEQYF	TGCGCCAGCAGCGAAGGGACAGGGGGCGAGCAGTACTTC
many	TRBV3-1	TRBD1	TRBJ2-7	CASLNRGQGAYEQYF	TGTGCCAGCCTCAATCGGGGACAGGGGGCCTACGAGCAGTACTTC
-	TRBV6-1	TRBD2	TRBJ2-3	CASSFKETSGGIKASTDTQYF	TGTGCCAGCAGTTTTAAGGAGACTAGCGGGGGAATAAAAGCATCCACAGATACGCAGTATTTT
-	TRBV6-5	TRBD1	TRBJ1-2	CASSYGDSSYGYTF	TGTGCCAGCAGTTACGGGGACAGTAGCTATGGCTACACCTTC
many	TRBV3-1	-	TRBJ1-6	CASRESSYNSPLHF	TGTGCCAGCAGGGAGAGCTCCTATAATTCACCCCTCCACTTT
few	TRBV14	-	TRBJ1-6	CASSPGLTNSPLHF	TGTGCCAGCAGCCCGGGCTTAACTAATTCACCCCTCCACTTT
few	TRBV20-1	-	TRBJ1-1	CSARPPAYNTEAFF	TGCAGTGCTAGACCACCCGCATACAACACTGAAGCTTTCTTT
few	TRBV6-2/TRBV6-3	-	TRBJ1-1	CASSYRVEAFF	TGTGCCAGCAGTTACAGGGTTGAAGCTTTCTTT